This TCR beta chain was captured by sequencing in a study of blood T cells in healthy people across ages. General observations from the study: In older individuals, TCR beta diversity per million T cells was lower, falling roughly linearly with age. Investigators viewed diversity estimates from one million T cells as underestimates, the study reported.

As to this clonotype: Its specificity is not known.

CDR1 DFQATT and CDR2 SNEGSKA come from the germline V gene (reference sequence). This CDR3 contains 12 residues. Trimming took 7 bases from V and 8 from J, leaving 17 bases between them. The draw of peripheral blood yielded roughly 10 milliliters from each donor. Alongside a J-beta primer mix, a sample-barcoded 5' primer served in a second PCR lasting about 7 to 11 cycles. TCRdb re-called the 5' RACE reads through MiXCR, storing one row per CDR3 protein. Of 980,000 or so distinct CDR3 sequences listed, about 44% are singletons. This clonotype was obtained from a man in his thirties or forties in good health. This rearrangement joins TRBV20-1 to TRBJ1-2; TRBD1 might be the D (6 bases). The sequencing sample was made of blood. The CDR3 DNA is TGCAGTGTGACCCGGGGGGCTAGAGGCTACACCTTC. This codes for CSVTRGARGYTF.